This T cell receptor (beta chain) was obtained from a study of radiation and T cells in renal cell carcinoma. Overall study findings and caveats: In blood, top tumor clones expanded by 2 weeks, shrinking by 4. No pretreatment tumor biopsies were available for baseline clonotypes.

Time point: blood 4 weeks post-SBRT, at nephrectomy. Treatment meaning: 15 Gy SBRT to primary tumor, nephrectomy 4 weeks later. Nephrectomy followed 15 Gy stereotactic body radiation by 4 weeks. The tumor was a clear cell renal cell carcinoma. Germline V gives CDR1 SGHTA, CDR2 FQGNSA. The CDR3 is 14 residues long. V lost 0 bases to trimming and J lost 6 bases, with 9 bases between them. Generated by immunoSEQ multiplex PCR, the TCRdb table keeps only in-frame clones and is missing some. Among roughly 61,000 clones, about 80% were seen once, and the ten largest hold more than 6.5%. Concerning this clone: Antigen: not known.

The source was blood, collected from a patient whose treatment included radiotherapy and nephrectomy. The V gene is TRBV7-2, the J gene TRBJ2-1; weak D call: TRBD2 (7 bases). This clonotype was obtained from a man aged 55-75 years with renal cell carcinoma. The CDR3: CASSLAAGANEQFF. The CDR3 coding sequence is TGTGCCAGCAGCTTAGCGGCGGGGGCCAATGAGCAGTTCTTC.